These 28 T cell receptor beta chains were sequenced from one sample in a study of blood T cell repertoires in COVID-19. TCRdb's table, derived via immunoSEQ multiplex PCR, lists solely in-frame clones and lacks some. The table shows fewer than 200,000 clones, with around four fifths occurring only once. Sequences were obtained from peripheral blood. These receptors all come from a man aged 35 to 55 who had recovered from COVID-19.

V usage is TRBV5-6 and J usage is TRBJ1-3, with TRBD1 as a possible D gene (5 bases). The V gene's germline CDR1 is SGHDT and CDR2 YYEEEE. The CDR3 consists of 11 residues. V lost 5 bases to trimming and J lost 7 bases, with 7 bases between them. The DNA for the CDR3 is TGTGCCAGCAGTTCAGGGAACACCATATATTTT. Protein sequence: CASSSGNTIYF.

The genes are TRBV4-2 and TRBJ1-1; D remains ambiguous. Germline CDR1 LGHNA, CDR2 YNFKEQ. Trimming pared 0 bases from V and 1 base from J, leaving 12 bases between. The CDR3 runs to 16 residues. CDR3 coding DNA: TGTGCCAGCAGCCAAGATGTCGGCGAGGGGAACACTGAAGCTTTCTTT. Protein: CASSQDVGEGNTEAFF.

The chain has TRBV2 and TRBJ2-3; D not resolved. The germline V gene has CDR1 SNHLY and CDR2 FYNNEI. V was clipped by 8 bases and J by 0 bases, with 15 bases between them. CDR3 length: 15 residues. Here the CDR3 reads CASRPSYSSTDTQYF. The DNA for the CDR3 is TGTGCCAGCCGCCCTAGTTACTCTAGCACAGATACGCAGTATTTT. Combining the CDR3 with reference TRBV2 and TRBJ2-3 gives the whole variable domain EPEVTQTPSHQVTQMGQEVILRCVPISNHLYFYWYRQILGQKVEFLVSFYNNEISEKSEIFDDQFSVERPDGSNFTLKIRSTKLEDSAMYFCASRPSYSSTDTQYFGPGTRLTVL.

The sample holds a few counts of this clone. The V and J genes are TRBV15 and TRBJ2-1; a weak D match, TRBD2 (5 bases). Trimming removed 8 bases at V and 8 bases at J, with 19 bases between. The CDR3 extends over 14 amino acids. The germline V gene has CDR1 LNHNV and CDR2 YYDKDF (reference sequence). CDR3 sequence: CATGRTGRGHEQFF. The CDR3 DNA follows: TGTGCCACCGGCCGGACTGGTCGAGGGCATGAGCAGTTCTTC.

Of note for this clone: Germline is not matched at one junction end, which may reflect a read error. The gene calls are TRBV27 and TRBJ1-6; D not resolved. This CDR3 has 13 amino acids. The V gene's germline CDR1 is MNHEY and CDR2 SMNVEV (reference sequence). The CDR3 region is CASSRTAAELSGF. In DNA form, the CDR3 reads TGTGCCAGCAGCCGGACGGCGGCGGAACTTTCGGGGTTT.

The chain couples TRBV6-2 or TRBV6-3 to TRBJ1-5; tentative D call: TRBD1 (6 bases). Germline loops: CDR1 MNHEY, CDR2 SVGEGT. Trimming cost V 5 bases and J 4 bases, with 15 bases left between them. The CDR3 runs 15 residues. CDR3 nucleotides: TGTGCCAGCAGTCCGGGACAAACCCTAAATCAGCCCCAGCATTTT. It specifies CASSPGQTLNQPQHF.

The rearrangement links TRBV11-2 to TRBJ1-5, with D possibly being TRBD1 (5 bases). The CDR3 contains 13 residues. V lost 0 bases, J lost 6 bases, and 6 bases lay in between. Germline CDR1 and CDR2: SGHAT and FQNNGV. The CDR3 protein is CASSLDRVQPQHF. The CDR3 nucleotides are TGTGCCAGCAGCTTAGACAGGGTTCAGCCCCAGCATTTT. Full variable domain (remainder filled in from reference TRBV11-2 and TRBJ1-5): EAGVAQSPRYKIIEKRQSVAFWCNPISGHATLYWYQQILGQGPKLLIQFQNNGVVDDSQLPKDRFSAERLKGVDSTLKIQPAKLEDSAVYLCASSLDRVQPQHFGDGTRLSIL.

The V and J genes are TRBV10-3 and TRBJ1-3, with no clear D. V lost 11 bases and J 0 bases, leaving 11 bases between the germline ends. CDR1 is ENHRY and CDR2 is SYGVKD in the germline V gene. CDR3 length: 13 amino acids. The CDR3 region is CAATTNSGNTIYF. CDR3 nucleotide sequence: TGTGCCGCCACGACAAACTCTGGAAACACCATATATTTT.

This clone showed up just once. This rearrangement joins TRBV5-8 to TRBJ1-4, with 8 bases that match TRBD1. Trimming at V came to 4 bases and at J to 7 bases, leaving 6 bases not matched to a gene. The CDR3 is 14 residues long. Germline values: CDR1 SGHTS, CDR2 YDEGEE. CDR3 sequence: CASSPDRGTEKLFF. The CDR3 nucleotides are TGTGCCAGCAGCCCAGACAGGGGAACTGAAAAACTGTTTTTT.

This chain joins TRBV4-1 and TRBJ2-5, with 11 bases that match TRBD2. V gave up 3 bases and J gave up 7 bases; unmatched junction bases: 10. This CDR3 spans 16 amino acids. CDR1 is MGHRA and CDR2 is YSYEKL in the germline V gene. The CDR3 DNA is TGCGCCAGCAGCCAGGTAGCGGGGGGGCCGATCGGGACCCAGTACTTC. Its translation: CASSQVAGGPIGTQYF.

At least ten counts were recorded for this clone. The chain carries TRBV7-9 and TRBJ2-3, with a weak D call TRBD2 (6 bases). CDR1 is SEHNR and CDR2 is FQNEAQ in the germline V gene (reference sequence). The CDR3 is made up of 14 amino acids. Deletions cut 8 bases from V and 2 bases from J, with 14 bases between. As DNA, the CDR3 is TGTGCCAGCGGCCGGGGGAGAGACACAGATACGCAGTATTTT. Amino acids: CASGRGRDTDTQYF.

This chain links TRBV10-3 with TRBJ2-7; the D gene is possibly TRBD2 (6 bases). Germline V gives CDR1 ENHRY, CDR2 SYGVKD. The ends were cut back, 7 bases at V and 3 bases at J, with 13 bases in the middle. There are 13 residues in the CDR3. CDR3 sequence reads: CAIKGEEDYEQYF. Here the CDR3 DNA reads TGTGCCATCAAAGGGGAGGAAGACTACGAGCAGTACTTC.

The chain employs TRBV5-4 and TRBJ2-5, with a weak D call TRBD2 (6 bases). Trimming left V 3 bases short and J 7 bases short, with 22 bases between. In germline, CDR1 is SGHNT, CDR2 YYREEE (reference sequence). There are 16 residues in the CDR3. This CDR3 reads CASSSGGRWVEVTQYF. CDR3 DNA sequence: TGTGCCAGCAGCTCCGGGGGTAGGTGGGTTGAAGTGACCCAGTACTTC.

The chain couples TRBV13 to TRBJ1-2; 9 bases line up with TRBD1. Trimming took 1 base from V and 5 from J; bases not matched to a gene: 5. Germline CDR1 PRHDT, CDR2 FYEKMQ (reference sequence). The CDR3 has 15 residues. Here the CDR3 DNA reads TGTGCCAGCAGCTTAGAGGGACAGGGATTGTATGGCTACACCTTC. Protein: CASSLEGQGLYGYTF.

This clone was seen only a few times. The CDR3 DNA reads as TGTGCCAGCAGCGCCCATGCGGGACTAGCATACGAGACCCAGTACTTC. This sequence encodes CASSAHAGLAYETQYF. The V and J genes are TRBV11-2 and TRBJ2-5; 9 bases align to TRBD2. J lost 5 bases, V lost 5 bases, and 12 bases had no gene match. CDR1 SGHAT and CDR2 FQNNGV come from the germline V gene. The CDR3 loop spans 16 amino acids.

In this sample, this clone turned up a few times. CDR3 DNA sequence: TGTGCCAGCAGACCCCGGGAGGGGGGCACTGAAGCTTTCTTT. This encodes CASRPREGGTEAFF. The chain recombines TRBV6-4 with TRBJ1-1; possible D gene TRBD1, 6 bases. Trimming pared 6 bases from V and 4 bases from J, leaving 15 bases between. Germline V gene lookup returns CDR1 MRHNA and CDR2 SNTAGT. The CDR3 has 14 amino acids.

The V call is TRBV5-1, the J call TRBJ2-3; tentatively, D is TRBD2 (7 bases). The CDR3 is 15 residues long. CDR1 SGHRS and CDR2 YFSETQ come from the germline V gene. V shed 4 bases and J shed 6 bases, with 18 bases lying between them. As DNA, the CDR3 is TGCGCCAGCAGCGAGGGGGGGAGTACTCTTGATACGCAGTATTTT. This gives the protein CASSEGGSTLDTQYF.

V and J are TRBV18 and TRBJ1-1; no firm D call. The CDR3 has 13 residues. Deletions cut 2 bases from V and 5 bases from J, with 9 bases between. Germline V gene data show CDR1 as KGHSH and CDR2 as LQKENI. Here the CDR3 DNA reads TGTGCCAGCTCACCAACAGCAGTGACTGAAGCTTTCTTT. Residues: CASSPTAVTEAFF.

This clone has only a few counts. This rearrangement joins TRBV11-3 to TRBJ1-3, with 10 bases lining up with TRBD1. V gave up 3 bases and J gave up 7 bases; unmatched junction bases: 0. This CDR3 is 13 amino acids long. The germline gives CDR1 SGHNT, CDR2 YENEEA. CDR3 loop: CASSLGQGNTIYF. The CDR3 nucleotides are TGTGCCAGCAGCTTGGGACAGGGGAACACCATATATTTT.

J is TRBJ2-5 and V is TRBV5-6; D possibly corresponds to TRBD2 (5 bases). The length of the CDR3 is 13 residues. V was clipped by 1 base and J by 3 bases, with 7 bases between them. Per the germline V gene, CDR1 is SGHDT and CDR2 is YYEEEE. CDR3: CASSLRLKETQYF. CDR3 DNA: TGTGCCAGCAGCTTGCGACTAAAAGAGACCCAGTACTTC.

This chain joins TRBV21-1 and TRBJ2-1; the table's D gene call, TRBD1, was not cross checked with the DNA. TRBV21-1 is shown as a pseudogene. CDR3 size: 15 residues. The DNA of the CDR3 is TGTGCCAGCGGCAAGAGGGGACAGGGATACAATGAGCAGTTCTTC. It specifies CASGKRGQGYNEQFF.

The genes are TRBV5-4 and TRBJ2-7; 7 nucleotides agree with TRBD2. Germline CDR1 is SGHNT and CDR2 is YYREEE (reference sequence). The V gene end was trimmed by 5 bases and the J gene end by 4 bases; junction bases not matched to a gene: 3. CDR3 size: 12 residues. The CDR3 nucleotides read TGTGCCAGCAGTCCTAGCGGTTACGAGCAGTACTTC. Amino acids: CASSPSGYEQYF.

The chain combines TRBV7-3 with TRBJ2-2; TRBD2 aligns across 7 bases. The CDR3 spans 17 residues. The germline CDR1 and CDR2 sequences are SGHTA and FQGTGA. Losses at the gene ends were 2 bases for V and 0 bases for J; bases not matched to a gene: 6. The CDR3 bases are TGTGCCAGCAGCTTACTGGGGCTAGCGGCGAACACCGGGGAGCTGTTTTTT. This sequence encodes CASSLLGLAANTGELFF.

This clone has just one count. The V gene is TRBV6-5, the J gene TRBJ2-1, with 8 bases matching TRBD2. The CDR3 totals 13 residues. Germline assignment: CDR1 MNHEY and CDR2 SVGAGI. The ends lost 5 bases at V and 9 bases at J; junction bases unmatched: 6. The CDR3 is CASSPPGGVEQFF. Here the CDR3 DNA reads TGTGCCAGCAGTCCCCCGGGGGGGGTTGAGCAGTTCTTC.

The chain links TRBV6-7 to TRBJ1-1; D possibly corresponds to TRBD1 (6 bases). TRBV6-7 is an ORF; its function is uncertain. The ends were cut back, 9 bases at V and 0 bases at J, with 11 bases in the middle. The CDR3 length is 13 residues. CDR3 bases: TGTGCCAGTAAAGACAGGATGAACACTGAAGCTTTCTTT. It translates to CASKDRMNTEAFF.

The chain couples TRBV28 to TRBJ1-4; 10 bases match TRBD1. The CDR3 is 15 residues long. V was pared by 7 bases and J by 8 bases, with 10 bases of the junction left unmatched. Germline V gene lookup returns CDR1 MDHEN and CDR2 SYDVKM. The CDR3 protein is CASTPTTGGREKLFF. The CDR3 nucleotides read TGTGCCAGCACCCCTACGACAGGGGGCAGAGAAAAACTGTTTTTT.

The rearrangement links TRBV18 to TRBJ1-1; D gene ambiguous. The CDR3 runs 13 residues. V lost 3 bases and J 7 bases, leaving 12 bases between the germline ends. CDR1 and CDR2 (germline): KGHSH, LQKENI. CDR3 sequence reads: CASSPLPRVEAFF. The CDR3 DNA reads TGTGCCAGCTCACCCCTACCGAGGGTTGAAGCTTTCTTT.

The rearrangement links TRBV18 to TRBJ2-3, with a weak D call TRBD2 (6 bases). V was shortened by 3 bases and J by 3 bases, with 16 bases between the two germline ends. Germline V lookup: CDR1 KGHSH, CDR2 LQKENI. This CDR3 has 16 amino acids. The CDR3 coding sequence is TGTGCCAGCTCACCGCTACCAACTAGCCAGACAGATACGCAGTATTTT. As protein: CASSPLPTSQTDTQYF.